One sample yielded the 19 T cell receptor beta chains listed below, sequenced in a study of OX40 agonist ivuxolimab in advanced cancers. Libraries were prepared through the immunoSEQ multiplex PCR assay. The table was pulled from immuneACCESS by TCRdb, which kept in-frame rearrangements only. Such tables lose some clones; where checked, under half of the loss comes from unresolved V genes, and the rest has no known cause. This sample lists under 80,000 clones; roughly 90% were detected once. The ten most abundant clones make up around 0.78% of the sample. This material consisted of CD4+ or CD8+ T cells sorted from blood, taken in a trial of the OX40 agonist ivuxolimab. The receptors were gathered from an adult with an advanced solid tumor such as melanoma, head and neck, liver or kidney cancer.

The rearrangement joins TRBV6-6 to TRBJ1-2, with D unclear. Germline lookup yields CDR1 MNHNY and CDR2 SVGAGI (reference sequence). The V end lost 7 bases, the J end lost 8 bases, and 14 bases lay between the germline ends. The CDR3 spans 12 residues. CDR3 nucleotide sequence: TGTGCCAGCATCGGGGTCCAAGGAGGCTACACCTTC. Translation gives CASIGVQGGYTF.

The rearrangement joins TRBV6-5 to TRBJ2-7; D gene uncertain. CDR3 length: 12 amino acids. V was trimmed by 6 bases and J by 1 base, leaving 7 bases between them. The germline gives CDR1 MNHEY, CDR2 SVGAGI. CDR3 in amino acids: CASSDTSYEQYF. The DNA of the CDR3 is TGTGCCAGCAGCGATACTTCCTACGAGCAGTACTTC.

The gene calls are TRBV11-2 and TRBJ2-1; TRBD2 is a possible D gene (6 bases). The germline V gene has CDR1 SGHAT and CDR2 FQNNGV. CDR3 length equals 15 residues. Trimming shortened V by 4 bases and J by 8 bases, and 18 bases separated the two germline ends. This CDR3 is CASSSRGAWGDEQFF. For the CDR3, the DNA is TGTGCCAGCAGCTCCCGAGGGGCGTGGGGGGATGAGCAGTTCTTC.

This clone was picked up one time. The chain combines TRBV4-1 with TRBJ2-2; a weak D match, TRBD2 (6 bases). Trimming removed 4 bases from V and 5 bases from J, with 11 bases in between. Germline V gene sequence: CDR1 MGHRA, CDR2 YSYEKL. There are 14 residues in the CDR3. The CDR3 nucleotides read TGCGCCAGCAGCCGTGGGGGGAGTACCGGGGAGCTGTTTTTT. It codes for CASSRGGSTGELFF.

The chain recombines TRBV4-1 with TRBJ1-5; possibly TRBD1 for D (6 bases). This CDR3 contains 14 residues. Germline V gives CDR1 MGHRA, CDR2 YSYEKL. V gave up 0 bases and J gave up 9 bases, with 12 bases separating them. The CDR3 here is CASSQDQGGRPQHF. In nucleotides, the CDR3 is TGCGCCAGCAGCCAAGACCAAGGGGGTAGGCCCCAGCATTTT.

The rearrangement joins TRBV28 to TRBJ1-1; a possible D gene is TRBD1 (5 bases). The CDR3 is 11 residues long. V was clipped by 4 bases and J by 8 bases, with 8 bases between them. CDR1 and CDR2 from the germline V gene are MDHEN and SYDVKM. CDR3 sequence (DNA): TGTGCCAGCAGTTCACAGGTAGAAGCTTTCTTT. Its translation: CASSSQVEAFF.

The chain combines TRBV11-1 with TRBJ2-2; 7 bases match TRBD2. The germline gives CDR1 SGHAT, CDR2 FQDESV (reference sequence). V trimming: 3 bases; J trimming: 0 bases; junction bases outside the gene matches: 1. The CDR3 runs 15 residues. Written as DNA, the CDR3 is TGTGCCAGCAGCTTGGGACTAACGAACACCGGGGAGCTGTTTTTT. As protein: CASSLGLTNTGELFF.

The V call is TRBV18, the J call TRBJ2-1; 12 bases match TRBD2. CDR1 and CDR2 from the germline V gene are KGHSH and LQKENI. V dropped 3 bases and J dropped 1; count of bases not matched to a gene: 7. The CDR3 loop spans 18 amino acids. CDR3 sequence: CASSPTPGTSGSYNEQFF. The CDR3 coding sequence is TGTGCCAGCTCACCTACCCCCGGGACTAGCGGGTCCTACAATGAGCAGTTCTTC.

V gene TRBV7-6 combines with J gene TRBJ1-1, with D maybe TRBD1 (5 bases). The CDR3 length is 12 residues. V was shortened by 10 bases and J by 3 bases, with 12 bases between the two germline ends. In germline, CDR1 is SGHVS, CDR2 FNYEAQ. The DNA of the CDR3 is TGTGCCACCTCCCAAGGGGACACTGAAGCTTTCTTT. It codes for CATSQGDTEAFF.

The chain couples TRBV30 to TRBJ2-3; 10 bases match TRBD2. Germline-derived CDR1 and CDR2 are GTSNPN and SVGIG (reference sequence). V shed 3 bases, J shed 1 base, and the junction held 4 bases outside the gene matches. The CDR3 covers 15 residues. The CDR3 is CAWRQAGGGTDTQYF. The CDR3 DNA reads TGTGCCTGGAGACAAGCGGGGGGGGGCACAGATACGCAGTATTTT.

This clone was detected only once. V and J are TRBV29-1 and TRBJ2-7; D gene ambiguous. The V gene lost 7 bases and the J gene lost 0 bases, with 19 bases spanning the gap. The CDR3 runs 15 residues. Germline V CDR1 and CDR2: SQVTM, ANQGSEA. CDR3 in amino acids: CSAEAPRSSSYEQYF. The CDR3, as DNA: TGCAGCGCCGAGGCCCCACGGTCGAGCTCCTACGAGCAGTACTTC.

The chain couples TRBV5-5 to TRBJ1-5, with D tentatively TRBD1 (6 bases). The length of the CDR3 is 16 residues. CDR1 and CDR2 (germline): SGHKS, YYEKEE (reference sequence). Trimming took off 0 bases at V and 2 bases at J, with 12 bases between the two ends. The CDR3 DNA sequence: TGTGCCAGCAGCTTGGAGGGGGGATTCGGCAATCAGCCCCAGCATTTT. Translation gives CASSLEGGFGNQPQHF.

The chain couples TRBV7-8 to TRBJ1-5; D is ambiguous. Germline CDR1 is SGHVS and CDR2 is FQNEAQ. Trimming stripped 4 bases from V and 1 base from J, with 5 bases between. The CDR3 loop spans 13 amino acids. DNA of the CDR3: TGTGCCAGCAGCTGGCAGAGCAATCAGCCCCAGCATTTT. The encoded protein is CASSWQSNQPQHF.

CDR3 in amino acids: CAWYRATNEKLFF. CDR3 nucleotides: TGTGCCTGGTACAGAGCAACTAATGAAAAACTGTTTTTT. The chain is built from TRBV30 and TRBJ1-4, with D unresolved. This CDR3 contains 13 residues. Per germline, CDR1 GTSNPN and CDR2 SVGIG (reference sequence). V lost 5 bases and J lost 0, with 7 bases in between.

The rearrangement joins TRBV6-1 to TRBJ1-4; no firm D call. This CDR3 is 15 amino acids long. Between the trimmed V and J ends, which lost 10 bases and 0 bases, there was a span of 15 bases. The germline gives CDR1 MNHNS, CDR2 SASEGT. The CDR3 region has the DNA TGTGCCACCGATCCCGCTTCAGCAACTAATGAAAAACTGTTTTTT. Its translation: CATDPASATNEKLFF.

This clone came up a few times. V is TRBV19 and J is TRBJ1-3; 10 bases line up with TRBD1. Germline CDR1 LNHDA, CDR2 SQIVND (reference sequence). The trim removed 5 bases at V and 0 bases at J, leaving 10 bases unmatched. The CDR3 consists of 18 residues. CDR3 protein: CASSPGTGALFSGNTIYF. CDR3 coding DNA: TGTGCCAGTAGTCCTGGGACAGGGGCCCTCTTCTCTGGAAACACCATATATTTT.

The chain recombines TRBV2 with TRBJ2-2; D is unclear. The CDR3 covers 13 residues. Trimming took off 9 bases at V and 3 bases at J, with 11 bases between the two ends. Germline lookup yields CDR1 SNHLY and CDR2 FYNNEI. CDR3 coding DNA: TGTGCCAGTTCCTCTATGGACACCGGGGAGCTGTTTTTT. Translated, it gives CASSSMDTGELFF.

The chain employs TRBV5-1 and TRBJ2-3, with D possibly matching TRBD2 (5 bases). The CDR3 totals 15 residues. Germline V lookup: CDR1 SGHRS, CDR2 YFSETQ. The V gene lost 2 bases and the J gene lost 2 bases, with 12 bases spanning the gap. CDR3: CASSLGGSNTDTQYF. CDR3 sequence (DNA): TGCGCCAGCAGCTTAGGTGGGAGCAACACAGATACGCAGTATTTT.

The rearrangement uses TRBV7-3 and TRBJ2-1; the D gene is possibly TRBD2 (6 bases). Germline CDR1 SGHTA, CDR2 FQGTGA. Trimming pared 5 bases from V and 0 bases from J, leaving 20 bases between. The CDR3 covers 18 residues. CDR3 amino acids: CASSPKDGSWSSYNEQFF. In nucleotides, the CDR3 is TGTGCCAGCAGCCCAAAGGACGGGAGCTGGAGCTCCTACAATGAGCAGTTCTTC.